The subject of this entry is one T cell receptor beta chain. Its antigen is currently not known. Base qualities are not at hand, and no much larger clone is one base apart. The sample belongs to a study of neoadjuvant nivolumab and ipilimumab in lung cancer (dated by TCRdb to the early 2020s). Notes on the research overall: Nivolumab was given at 3 mg/kg intravenously on days 1, 15 and 29, and the combination arm added ipilimumab 1 mg/kg on day 1 only. For each study arm, the primary endpoint of the trial was the rate of major pathologic response (MPR) in the intention-to-treat population. A total of 44 patients with operable NSCLC were treated in the trial, with around 23 randomized to nivolumab monotherapy and 21 randomized to nivolumab plus ipilimumab. The study compared TCR repertoires in pretherapy (baseline) peripheral blood with TCR repertoires in tumors resected at surgery following neoadjuvant immune checkpoint blockade. Matched pretherapy and resected tumor pairs were analyzed for seven patients: four treated with nivolumab and three with nivolumab plus ipilimumab.

Read against the paper, the sample's time point label means: pretherapy, before neoadjuvant immune checkpoint inhibitors. Samples came from the phase 2 randomized NEOSTAR trial, which tested neoadjuvant nivolumab or nivolumab plus ipilimumab followed by surgery in operable NSCLC. Library preparation employed the immunoSEQ multiplex PCR assay. In the paper's pipeline: Repertoires were summarized in terms of richness and clonality, and significantly expanded and contracted clones between pre- and post-therapy samples were identified. TCRdb obtained this table from immuneACCESS and retained in-frame rearrangements with V and J assigned. These tables miss some clones; where compared with another copy, unresolved V genes account for less than half of the shortfall, and the remainder is unexplained. V, J and clone size were drawn from that table, and D and trimming were deduced from the DNA. Present in this sample are tens of thousands of clones, 89% of which were seen just once. The biggest ten clones account for roughly 3.3% of the sample.

CDR1 SEHNR and CDR2 FQNEAQ were looked up in the germline V gene (reference sequence). V ends up 2 bases short and J 5 bases short, with an unmatched junction base count of 12. Inclusive of the bounding cysteine and phenylalanine, the CDR3 is 16 residues long. Kept here is only the CDR3 DNA, which spans 48 bases and is read in frame from base 1. General findings and caveats noted by the study authors: Resected tumors had greater TCR richness and clonality than tumor-adjacent uninvolved lung, and increases were observed in more dual-therapy-treated tumors. From pretherapy to surgery, tumor T-cell richness and clonality went up in three of three dual-therapy tumors, versus only two of four nivolumab-treated tumors. A small number of samples underwent TCR sequencing. Richness in tumors resected after neoadjuvant therapy showed a positive correlation with pretherapy blood TCR richness (Spearman R ≈ 0.8). No significant correlation was found between TCR clonality and pathologic tumor regression, and only one major-pathologic-response sample was available for the clonality analysis.

The input for sequencing was peripheral blood, taken before neoadjuvant nivolumab, alone or with ipilimumab. The sequence is built from TRBV7-9 and TRBJ2-7; TRBD1 lines up with 7 middle nucleotides. This receptor was taken from an adult with non-small cell lung cancer. Here is the DNA: TGTGCCAGCAGCTTATCGGAATACAGGGGTAGCCACGAGCAGTACTTC. This encodes CASSLSEYRGSHEQYF.